The 18 T cell receptor beta chains listed next were all sequenced from one sample in a study of blood T cells in healthy people across ages. Primed by a sample-barcoded 5' primer and a J-beta primer mix, a second PCR proceeded for 7 to 11 cycles. TCRdb reanalysed the 5' RACE reads using MiXCR and keeps one entry per CDR3 protein. The sample carries about 1.7 million distinct CDR3 sequences, over 25% recorded once. The sample consisted of blood. Every receptor here comes from a woman younger than 45 in good health.

About this clonotype: The CDR3 end shows no conserved phenylalanine or tryptophan, and so a read error is likely. The rearrangement uses TRBV20-1 and TRBJ2-1; D not resolved. The CDR3 covers 15 residues. CDR1 DFQATT and CDR2 SNEGSKA come from the germline V gene (reference sequence). The V gene lost 0 bases and the J gene lost 5 bases, with 14 bases spanning the gap. For the CDR3, the DNA is TGCAGTGCTAGAGATGGAGCTAGACCGGACAATGAGCAGTTCTCC. Residues: CSARDGARPDNEQFS.

This clonotype was seen more than once but under ten times. This chain joins TRBV5-1 and TRBJ1-5; a weak D match, TRBD1 (6 bases). Germline values: CDR1 SGHRS, CDR2 YFSETQ. V lost 0 bases to trimming and J lost 1 base, with 8 bases between them. The CDR3 has 15 amino acids. Here the CDR3 DNA reads TGCGCCAGCAGCTTGGGGACAGCAAGCAATCAGCCCCAGCATTTT. It translates to CASSLGTASNQPQHF. The full variable domain, completed using reference TRBV5-1 and TRBJ1-5, is KAGVTQTPRYLIKTRGQQVTLSCSPISGHRSVSWYQQTPGQGLQFLFEYFSETQRNKGNFPGRFSGRQFSNSRSEMNVSTLELGDSALYLCASSLGTASNQPQHFGDGTRLSIL.

This clonotype appeared a few times. The CDR3 nucleotides are TGTGCCATTGGACGATTGAACACTGAAGCTTTCTTT. Translation: CAIGRLNTEAFF. V is TRBV15 and J is TRBJ1-1; D gene ambiguous. This CDR3 comprises 12 residues. Germline CDR1 and CDR2: LNHNV and YYDKDF (reference sequence). The V and J ends lost 10 bases and 0 bases respectively, with 9 bases between them.

As to this clonotype: This sequence may be a read error, since a much larger clone differs from it by one base. The rearrangement joins TRBV12-3 or TRBV12-4 to TRBJ2-1; D perhaps matches TRBD1 (5 bases). The closer fit of TRBJ2-7 to the DNA end suggests the J call may be wrong. This CDR3 has 12 amino acids. The CDR3 nucleotides read TGTGCCAGCAGTTGGCAGGGCGATGAGCAGTACTTC. Its protein is CASSWQGDEQYF.

As concerns this clonotype: The junction departs from germline at one end; a sequencing error may be responsible. The chain combines TRBV6-5 with TRBJ1-2, with unresolved D. This CDR3 is 13 amino acids long. Germline assignment: CDR1 MNHEY and CDR2 SVGAGI. The CDR3 nucleotides read TGTGCCGGCAGTAGAGAGGGAGCTCAGGGCTACACCTTC. It specifies CAGSREGAQGYTF.

The rearrangement joins TRBV6-2 or TRBV6-3 to TRBJ1-5, with TRBD1 identical over 9 bases. The length of the CDR3 is 14 residues. Trimming cost V 5 bases and J 5 bases; bases outside gene matches: 4. Germline V gives CDR1 MNHEY, CDR2 SVGEGT. CDR3 sequence (DNA): TGTGCCAGCAGTCGGGACAGGGACGATCAGCCCCAGCATTTT. This translates into CASSRDRDDQPQHF.

The chain recombines TRBV7-7 with TRBJ2-5, with D perhaps matching TRBD2 (6 bases). The germline V and J ends were trimmed by 2 bases and 4 bases, with 14 bases remaining between them. Germline CDR1 and CDR2: SSHAT and FNYEAQ (reference sequence). CDR3 length: 15 residues. CDR3 in DNA: TGTGCCAGCAGCTTATTAGGGACTCCCGCAGAGACCCAGTACTTC. It encodes CASSLLGTPAETQYF.

This sequence joins TRBV7-6 and TRBJ2-7, with TRBD1 matching 7 bases. The CDR3 has 14 amino acids. Germline V CDR1 and CDR2: SGHVS, FNYEAQ. Germline trimming cut 5 bases from V and 7 bases from J; bases unmatched to any gene: 11. The CDR3 nucleotides are TGTGCCAGCAGCCCGAAGGGGGCGATTGAGGAGCAGTACTTC. It is translated as CASSPKGAIEEQYF.

The CDR3 DNA is TGCAGTGCTAGCAGCGGGTCACGGTGGGACATTCAGTACTTC. Its translation: CSASSGSRWDIQYF. This chain uses TRBV20-1 with TRBJ2-4; TRBD2 is a possible D gene (6 bases). Germline V gives CDR1 DFQATT, CDR2 SNEGSKA (reference sequence). The CDR3 totals 14 residues. V dropped 3 bases and J dropped 8 bases, with 17 bases sitting between them.

This chain connects TRBV6-1 to TRBJ2-5; 8 bases are shared with TRBD1. The assigned J gene may be wrong: the sequence end matches TRBJ2-7 better. Germline V lookup: CDR1 MNHNS, CDR2 SASEGT. This CDR3 region has 17 residues. The CDR3 sequence: CASSDPAGGANSYEQYF. CDR3 in DNA: TGTGCCAGCAGTGACCCCGCAGGGGGCGCGAATTCGTACGAGCAGTACTTC.

The chain links TRBV18 to TRBJ2-4; weak D call: TRBD2 (5 bases). The length of the CDR3 is 16 residues. The germline V gene encodes CDR1 KGHSH and CDR2 LQKENI. Trimming left V 0 bases short and J 13 bases short, with 22 bases between. CDR3 loop: CASSPPGVSITYGQYF. CDR3 in DNA: TGTGCCAGCTCACCACCGGGAGTAAGTATCACCTACGGGCAGTACTTC.

This chain connects TRBV28 to TRBJ1-5; D gene unclear. The CDR3 is made up of 15 amino acids. V was shortened by 2 bases and J by 5 bases, with 13 bases between the two germline ends. The germline V gene encodes CDR1 MDHEN and CDR2 SYDVKM. The CDR3 is CASSLGITPYQPQHF. Written as DNA, the CDR3 is TGTGCCAGCAGTTTAGGGATTACCCCCTATCAGCCCCAGCATTTT. Full variable domain (missing parts from reference TRBV28 and TRBJ1-5): DVKVTQSSRYLVKRTGEKVFLECVQDMDHENMFWYRQDPGLGLRLIYFSYDVKMKEKGDIPEGYSVSREKKERFSLILESASTNQTSMYLCASSLGITPYQPQHFGDGTRLSIL.

At least ten counts were recorded for this clonotype. The chain carries TRBV5-1 and TRBJ2-5, with D perhaps being TRBD1 or TRBD2 (5 bases each). Germline V gene lookup returns CDR1 SGHRS and CDR2 YFSETQ. CDR3 length: 13 residues. V dropped 2 bases and J dropped 5 bases, with 10 bases sitting between them. The DNA for the CDR3 is TGCGCCAGCAGCTTAGGGGACGCCGAGACCCAGTACTTC. Its translation: CASSLGDAETQYF.

This clonotype was detected a few times. In DNA, the CDR3 is TGTGCCAGCTGGGAGGGCGAACAAGAGACCCAGTACTTC. This gives the protein CASWEGEQETQYF. This sequence joins TRBV28 and TRBJ2-5; 7 positions match TRBD2. Germline CDR1 and CDR2: MDHEN and SYDVKM. This CDR3 is 13 amino acids long. J lost 2 bases, V lost 8 bases, and 5 bases had no gene match. Variable domain in full (rest from reference TRBV28 and TRBJ2-5): DVKVTQSSRYLVKRTGEKVFLECVQDMDHENMFWYRQDPGLGLRLIYFSYDVKMKEKGDIPEGYSVSREKKERFSLILESASTNQTSMYLCASWEGEQETQYFGPGTRLLVL.

The table lists this clonotype with a few counts. The chain uses TRBV9 and TRBJ2-3; tentatively, D is TRBD2 (6 bases). CDR1 SGDLS and CDR2 YYNGEE come from the germline V gene. The CDR3 is 16 amino acids. The V gene lost 0 bases and the J gene lost 1 base, with 12 bases spanning the gap. The CDR3 loop reads CASSVGRASGTDTQYF. Here the CDR3 DNA reads TGTGCCAGCAGCGTAGGTCGGGCTAGCGGCACAGATACGCAGTATTTT.

Only a few counts were recorded for this clonotype. The J gene is TRBJ1-2, the V gene TRBV5-5; the D is unclear. The CDR3 is made up of 13 amino acids. Germline CDR1 is SGHKS and CDR2 is YYEKEE (reference sequence). V was clipped by 4 bases and J by 6 bases, with 13 bases between them. The CDR3 region has the DNA TGTGCCAGCAGCCGGTTACCAGACGATGGCTACACCTTC. The encoded protein is CASSRLPDDGYTF.

In DNA form, the CDR3 reads TGTGCCAGCAGCTTAGTAGTCACCTCCTACGAGCAGTACTTC. It codes for CASSLVVTSYEQYF. The rearrangement joins TRBV7-2 to TRBJ2-7; D uncertain. Germline V lookup: CDR1 SGHTA, CDR2 FQGNSA. The germline V and J ends were trimmed by 1 base and 0 bases, with 7 bases remaining between them. This CDR3 comprises 14 residues.

In the case of this clonotype: Being one base from a much bigger clone, this may be a read error. J is TRBJ2-6 and V is TRBV29-1, with a tentative D call TRBD1 (5 bases). The CDR3 consists of 15 residues. Germline CDR1 is SQVTM and CDR2 is ANQGSEA. The CDR3 spells CSVGAPQSGANVRTF. Here the CDR3 DNA reads TGCAGCGTTGGGGCCCCACAGTCTGGGGCCAACGTCCGGACTTTC.